The rows below give T cell receptor beta chains drawn from one sample of a study of molecular identifiers for immune sequencing clone quantification. MiXCR, run by TCRdb on the PCR reads, gives a single entry per CDR3 protein. The sample lists 100,000 or so distinct CDR3 sequences; about a third were seen once. The source material was naive CD8+ T cells from blood, with Jurkat cell RNA spiked in. The receptor set was obtained from a human donor in good health. Some libraries in this study had Jurkat cell RNA spiked in. Each CDR3 is given with its conserved first and last residue. A D gene is named only where the DNA matches it firmly. Rows may omit the clone size; those that give it use once, few, many or a size class.

abundance: .
j_gene: TRBJ1-5
d_gene: .
v_gene: TRBV7-9
CDR3nt: TGTGCCAGCAGCTTAGCAGGTTCGGGCAATCAGCCCCAGCATTTT
CDR3aa: CASSLAGSGNQPQHF

abundance: few
j_gene: TRBJ2-5
d_gene: .
v_gene: TRBV6-6
CDR3nt: TGTGCCAGCAGTTCCAGGAGGACGTACTTC
CDR3aa: CASSSRRTYF

abundance: .
j_gene: TRBJ1-5
d_gene: .
v_gene: TRBV6-2/TRBV6-3
CDR3nt: TGTGCCAGCAGCGACTGGGGGGAGGTTCAGCCCCAGCATTTT
CDR3aa: CASSDWGEVQPQHF

abundance: .
j_gene: TRBJ2-2
d_gene: .
v_gene: TRBV28
CDR3nt: TGTGCCAGCAGTTCCCCCCCCGGGACCCGGGGGACCGGGGAGCTGTTTTTT
CDR3aa: CASSSPPGTRGTGELFF

abundance: few
j_gene: TRBJ2-3
d_gene: .
v_gene: TRBV20-1
CDR3nt: TGCAGTGCCCGCGCACAGGGTTACTTTGTGGGAGCCTTCACAGATACGCAGTATTTT
CDR3aa: CSARAQGYFVGAFTDTQYF

abundance: .
j_gene: TRBJ2-7
d_gene: .
v_gene: TRBV27
CDR3nt: TGTGCCAGCAGTTTATACGGCAGGGGGGACGAGCAGTACTTC
CDR3aa: CASSLYGRGDEQYF

abundance: .
j_gene: TRBJ2-7
d_gene: TRBD1
v_gene: TRBV7-8
CDR3nt: TGTGCCAGCGGCCTAACCTCCGGGACAGAGTACGAGCAGTACTTC
CDR3aa: CASGLTSGTEYEQYF

abundance: once
j_gene: TRBJ2-3
d_gene: TRBD2
v_gene: TRBV6-6
CDR3nt: TGTGTCAGCAGTTGTGCGGGAGGAAGAGATACGCAGAAATTT
CDR3aa: CVSSCAGGRDTQKF

abundance: few
j_gene: TRBJ2-3
d_gene: TRBD2
v_gene: TRBV19
CDR3nt: TGTGCCAGCAGGGGACTAGCGGGAACAGATACGCAGTATTTT
CDR3aa: CASRGLAGTDTQYF

abundance: few
j_gene: TRBJ2-3
d_gene: .
v_gene: TRBV20-1
CDR3nt: TGCAGTGCTACCGTGGAGGCGGGCACAGATACGCAGTATTTT
CDR3aa: CSATVEAGTDTQYF

abundance: .
j_gene: TRBJ2-1
d_gene: TRBD1
v_gene: TRBV28
CDR3nt: TGTGCCAGCATAAGACAGGGATCCTACTATGAGCAGTTCTTC
CDR3aa: CASIRQGSYYEQFF

abundance: .
j_gene: TRBJ2-7
d_gene: .
v_gene: TRBV15
CDR3nt: TGTGCCACCGGGATTAGCAGAAGCTCCTACGAGCAGTACTTC
CDR3aa: CATGISRSSYEQYF

abundance: .
j_gene: TRBJ2-3
d_gene: TRBD2
v_gene: TRBV4-3
CDR3nt: TGCGCCAGCACCGCACTAGCGGGAAGCTTAGATACGCAGTATTTT
CDR3aa: CASTALAGSLDTQYF

abundance: few
j_gene: TRBJ2-5
d_gene: .
v_gene: TRBV7-9
CDR3nt: TGTGCCAGCAGCTTAGGACAGAACCAAGAGACCCAGTACTTC
CDR3aa: CASSLGQNQETQYF

abundance: .
j_gene: TRBJ1-5
d_gene: .
v_gene: TRBV2
CDR3nt: TGTGCCAGCAGTGAGGTTGGCAGACGGGTAAATCAGCCCCAGCTTTTT
CDR3aa: CASSEVGRRVNQPQLF

abundance: .
j_gene: TRBJ2-7
d_gene: .
v_gene: TRBV4-2
CDR3nt: TGTGCCAGCAGCCAAGCTCCCATTGGGCTTCCCTACGAGCAGTACTTC
CDR3aa: CASSQAPIGLPYEQYF

abundance: .
j_gene: TRBJ2-6
d_gene: .
v_gene: TRBV2
CDR3nt: TGTGCCAGCAGCGCAGGGTTGGCTGGGGCCAGCGTCCTGACTTTC
CDR3aa: CASSAGLAGASVLTF

abundance: .
j_gene: TRBJ2-1
d_gene: .
v_gene: TRBV12-3/TRBV12-4
CDR3nt: TGTGCCAGAAGTTTACCGGGCCACTTATTAGATGAGCAGTTCTTC
CDR3aa: CARSLPGHLLDEQFF

abundance: many
j_gene: TRBJ2-2
d_gene: .
v_gene: TRBV20-1
CDR3nt: TGCAGTGCCCGTGTGTGGACCGCGTCGTCACGACGCGGGGAGCTGTTTTTT
CDR3aa: CSARVWTASSRRGELFF

abundance: .
j_gene: TRBJ2-3
d_gene: .
v_gene: TRBV7-3
CDR3nt: TGTGCCAGCAGCCCATCTATCGACGGACAGCTAACTCATACTAGCACAGATACGCAGTATTTT
CDR3aa: CASSPSIDGQLTHTSTDTQYF

abundance: few
j_gene: TRBJ2-5
d_gene: .
v_gene: TRBV5-6
CDR3nt: TGTGCCAGCAGCTTTGGAACAGGCTCGGAGACCCAGTACTTC
CDR3aa: CASSFGTGSETQYF

abundance: few
j_gene: TRBJ2-7
d_gene: .
v_gene: TRBV6-2/TRBV6-3
CDR3nt: TGTGCCACCGAAGGTTCTTACGAGCAGTACTTC
CDR3aa: CATEGSYEQYF

abundance: .
j_gene: TRBJ2-1
d_gene: TRBD2
v_gene: TRBV6-6
CDR3nt: TGTGCCAGCAGTCCCCTTCTAGCGGGAGAACTCGAGTTCTTC
CDR3aa: CASSPLLAGELEFF

abundance: .
j_gene: TRBJ2-1
d_gene: TRBD2
v_gene: TRBV27
CDR3nt: TGTGCCAGCAGCATAGCGGGAGGCGCCTACAATGAGCAGTTCTTC
CDR3aa: CASSIAGGAYNEQFF

abundance: .
j_gene: TRBJ2-1
d_gene: .
v_gene: TRBV20-1
CDR3nt: TGCAGTGCTAACCTAGCGCCCTCCTACAATGAGCAGTTCTTC
CDR3aa: CSANLAPSYNEQFF

abundance: .
j_gene: TRBJ2-3
d_gene: .
v_gene: TRBV19
CDR3nt: TGTGCCAGTAGTATGCAACCGGGCCCTAGCACAGATACGCAGTATTTT
CDR3aa: CASSMQPGPSTDTQYF

abundance: .
j_gene: TRBJ2-5
d_gene: .
v_gene: TRBV7-9
CDR3nt: TGTGCCAGCAGCTTAGCCCAGGGGCGTGAGGAGACCCAGTACTTC
CDR3aa: CASSLAQGREETQYF

abundance: many
j_gene: TRBJ2-7
d_gene: TRBD2
v_gene: TRBV7-8
CDR3nt: TGTGCCAGCAGCTTCCTAGCGGTGGATCTTAAGCTGGGGCAGTACTTC
CDR3aa: CASSFLAVDLKLGQYF

abundance: .
j_gene: TRBJ2-2
d_gene: .
v_gene: TRBV13
CDR3nt: TGTGCCAGCAGCTTTAGAGGATTCGGGGAGCTGTTTTTT
CDR3aa: CASSFRGFGELFF

abundance: many
j_gene: TRBJ2-6
d_gene: .
v_gene: TRBV6-2/TRBV6-3
CDR3nt: TGTGCCAGCAGTGTTGGTTCCGGGGCCAACGTCCTGACTTTC
CDR3aa: CASSVGSGANVLTF

abundance: .
j_gene: TRBJ2-1
d_gene: .
v_gene: TRBV6-6
CDR3nt: TGTGCCAGCACGGACAGCCCCTACAATGAGCAGTTCTTC
CDR3aa: CASTDSPYNEQFF

abundance: .
j_gene: TRBJ1-1
d_gene: .
v_gene: TRBV7-9
CDR3nt: TGTGCCAGCAGCTTAGGGGCACTAGGGGGGCCGGGGACTGAAGCTTTCTTT
CDR3aa: CASSLGALGGPGTEAFF